The text below deals with one T cell receptor (beta chain). Its antigen is unidentified. The donors, nominally healthy at sampling, likely had unrecorded immune exposures. A multiplex PCR was run with 60 Vbeta primers and 13 Jbeta primers. Some clones are missing from TCRdb's copy, which holds only in-frame ones; the method was immunoSEQ multiplex PCR. In the table there are about 130,000 clones, more than 80% of which are singletons. These data belong to a study of cytomegalovirus exposure and HLA in healthy donors. Germline V gene sequence: CDR1 SGHTS, CDR2 YDEGEE. V gave up 0 bases and J gave up 5 bases, with 15 bases separating them. This CDR3 spans 15 amino acids. The study's findings and limits: Analysis performed later found roughly 17,000 TCR beta sequences associated with HLA alleles at 0.05 false discovery rate.

This TCR was recovered from a woman in her 40s in good health and CMV-seropositive. Sequenced material: PBMCs. The chain links TRBV5-8 to TRBJ2-7, with a tentative D call TRBD1 (6 bases). This chain's CDR3 is CASSLGMIQGHEQYF. The CDR3, as DNA: TGTGCCAGCAGCTTGGGCATGATACAGGGCCACGAGCAGTACTTC.